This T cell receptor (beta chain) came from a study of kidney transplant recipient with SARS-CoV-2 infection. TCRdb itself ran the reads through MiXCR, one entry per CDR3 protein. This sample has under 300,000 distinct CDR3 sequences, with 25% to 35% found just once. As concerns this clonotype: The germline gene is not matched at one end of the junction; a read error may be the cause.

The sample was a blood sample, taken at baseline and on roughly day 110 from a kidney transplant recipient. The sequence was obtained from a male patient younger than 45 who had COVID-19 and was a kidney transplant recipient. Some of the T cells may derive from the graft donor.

The CDR3 sequence: CARSAGTGNTEAFF. CDR3 DNA: TGTGCCCGCAGCGCCGGGACAGGGAACACTGAAGCTTTCTTT. This rearrangement joins TRBV9 to TRBJ1-1; 8 nucleotides match TRBD1. The CDR3 has 14 amino acids. Germline CDR1 and CDR2: SGDLS and YYNGEE.